These T cell receptor beta chains were read from a single sample in a study of blood T cell repertoires in COVID-19. Here immunoSEQ multiplex PCR was the method, and the copy in TCRdb shows in-frame clones only, minus some. The sample lists about 490,000 clones, 70% to 90% seen once, with approximately 2.9% in the top ten. Sequenced: peripheral blood. All receptors come from a human donor in a cohort sampled during active COVID-19. The CDR3 runs from the conserved cysteine through the conserved F or W. The D gene is left open where the match is weak.

>-|TRBV19
CASSNLAPGELFF
>-|TRBV25-1
CASSASSYEQYF
>-|TRBV15
CATSRGSGRTLYEQYF
>TRBD1|TRBV9
CASSTGTGREKLFF
>TRBD1|TRBV10-3
CAISRDRGDTEAFF
>-|TRBV7-2
CASSLLGGQETQYF
>TRBD2|TRBV11-2
CASTPPGNRGAQYF
>TRBD2|TRBV19
CASSSSGYNEQFF
>-|TRBV5-1
CASSPEVQEAGQPQHF
>-|TRBV20-1
CSARDQGEQYF
>-|TRBV18
CASSPSQGGYTF
>-|TRBV11-1
CASKPRATGELFF
>TRBD2|TRBV19
CASRELALGRDTGELFF
>TRBD2|TRBV5-8
CASSYGTSGWGDTQYF
>-|TRBV19
CASSISTRSANTGELFF
>TRBD2|TRBV28
CASSSGLAYYYEQYF
>TRBD1|TRBV28
CASSGTGGPILPYEQYF
>TRBD2|TRBV12-3/TRBV12-4
CASESGITGELFF
>-|TRBV19
CASSISSQTRYPNEQFF
>-|TRBV18
CASSPNVGSKFGEQYF
>-|TRBV6-5
CASSYLPGATEAFF
>TRBD1|TRBV6-5
CASRGQREAFF
>TRBD2|TRBV7-2
CASSLYPGLSYNEQFF
>-|TRBV7-3
CASSLSGNNNEQFF
>-|TRBV19
CASSTTWTLKETQYF
>-|TRBV3-1/TRBV3-2
CASSQVSDSNTGELFF
>-|TRBV20-1
CSVASSYEQYF
>-|TRBV6-5
CASRRSSFSTDTQYF